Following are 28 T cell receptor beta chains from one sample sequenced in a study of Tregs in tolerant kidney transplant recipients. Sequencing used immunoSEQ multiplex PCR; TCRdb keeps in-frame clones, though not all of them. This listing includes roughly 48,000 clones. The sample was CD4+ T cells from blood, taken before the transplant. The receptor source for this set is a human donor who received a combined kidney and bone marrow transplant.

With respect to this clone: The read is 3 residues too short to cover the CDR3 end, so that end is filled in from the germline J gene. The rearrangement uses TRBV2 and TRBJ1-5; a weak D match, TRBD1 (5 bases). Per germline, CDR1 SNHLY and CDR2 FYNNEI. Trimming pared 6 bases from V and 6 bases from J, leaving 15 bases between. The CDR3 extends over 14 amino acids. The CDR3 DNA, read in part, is TGTGCCAGCAGGTTGACAGAAAGGGGTCAGCCC. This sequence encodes CASRLTERGQP. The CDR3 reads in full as CASRLTERGQPQHF. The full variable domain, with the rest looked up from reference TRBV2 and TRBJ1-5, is EPEVTQTPSHQVTQMGQEVILRCVPISNHLYFYWYRQILGQKVEFLVSFYNNEISEKSEIFDDQFSVERPDGSNFTLKIRSTKLEDSAMYFCASRLTERGQPQHFGDGTRLSIL.

The CDR3 bases that were read are TGTGCCAGCAGCCACCAGAATGAG. Its translation is CASSHQNE. In full, the CDR3 reads CASSHQNEQFF. This rearrangement joins TRBV7-3 to TRBJ2-1; D remains ambiguous. The sequenced fragment ends 3 residues before the CDR3 boundary, so the rest is inferred from the germline J gene. The CDR3 length is 11 residues. Between the trimmed V and J ends, which lost 5 bases and 7 bases, there was a span of 6 bases. The germline V gene has CDR1 SGHTA and CDR2 FQGTGA.

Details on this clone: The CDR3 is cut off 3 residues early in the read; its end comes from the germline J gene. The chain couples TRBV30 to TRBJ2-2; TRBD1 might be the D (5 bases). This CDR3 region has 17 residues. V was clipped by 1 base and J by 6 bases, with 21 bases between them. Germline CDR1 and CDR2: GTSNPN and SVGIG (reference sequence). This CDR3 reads CAWSDAQSSGQAGELFF. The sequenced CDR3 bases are TGTGCCTGGAGTGACGCACAGTCTTCCGGACAAGCCGGGGAG.

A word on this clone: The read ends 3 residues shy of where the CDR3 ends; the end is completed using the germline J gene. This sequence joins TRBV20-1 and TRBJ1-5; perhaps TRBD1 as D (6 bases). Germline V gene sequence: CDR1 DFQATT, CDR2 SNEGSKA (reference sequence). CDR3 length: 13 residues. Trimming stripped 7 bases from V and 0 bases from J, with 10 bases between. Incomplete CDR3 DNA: TGCAGTGTCCAACAGGGTAGCAATCAGCCC. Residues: CSVQQGSNQP. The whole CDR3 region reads CSVQQGSNQPQHF.

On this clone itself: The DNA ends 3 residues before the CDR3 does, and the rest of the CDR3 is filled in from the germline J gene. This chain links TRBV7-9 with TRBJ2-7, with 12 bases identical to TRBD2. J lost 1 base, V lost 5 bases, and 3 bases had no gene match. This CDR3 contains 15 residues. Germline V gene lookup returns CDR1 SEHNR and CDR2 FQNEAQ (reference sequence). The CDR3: CASSRGLAGSYEQYF. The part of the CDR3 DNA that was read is TGTGCCAGCAGCCGTGGACTAGCGGGGTCCTACGAG.

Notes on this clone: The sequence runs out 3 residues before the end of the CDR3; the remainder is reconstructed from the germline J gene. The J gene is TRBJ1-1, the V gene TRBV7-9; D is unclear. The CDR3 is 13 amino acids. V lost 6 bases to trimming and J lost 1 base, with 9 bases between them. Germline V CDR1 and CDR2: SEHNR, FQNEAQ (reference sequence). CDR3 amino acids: CASRFVANTEAFF. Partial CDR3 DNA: TGTGCCAGCAGATTCGTGGCGAACACTGAA.

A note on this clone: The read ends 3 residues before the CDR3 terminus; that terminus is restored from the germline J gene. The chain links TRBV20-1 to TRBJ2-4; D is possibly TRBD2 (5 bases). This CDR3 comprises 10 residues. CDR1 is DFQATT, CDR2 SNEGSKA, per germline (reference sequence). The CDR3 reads CSQRQLVQYF. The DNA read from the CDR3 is TGCAGCCAAAGACAACTAGTT.

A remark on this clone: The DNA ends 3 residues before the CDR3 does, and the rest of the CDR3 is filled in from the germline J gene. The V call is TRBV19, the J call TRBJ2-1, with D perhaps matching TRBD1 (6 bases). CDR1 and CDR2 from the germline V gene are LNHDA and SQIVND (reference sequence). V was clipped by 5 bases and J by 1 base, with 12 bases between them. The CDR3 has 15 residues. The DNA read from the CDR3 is TGTGCCAGTAGTGCACAGGGATGGTCCTACAATGAG. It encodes CASSAQGWSYNE. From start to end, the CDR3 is CASSAQGWSYNEQFF.

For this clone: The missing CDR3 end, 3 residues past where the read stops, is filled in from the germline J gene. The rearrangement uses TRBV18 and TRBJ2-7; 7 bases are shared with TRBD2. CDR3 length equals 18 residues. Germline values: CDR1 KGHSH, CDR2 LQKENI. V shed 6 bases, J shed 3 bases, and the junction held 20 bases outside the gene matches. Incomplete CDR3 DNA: TGTGCCAGCTCGCCCTTCGCCAGCCTAAGCGGGGATCACTACGAG. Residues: CASSPFASLSGDHYE. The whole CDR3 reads CASSPFASLSGDHYEQYF.

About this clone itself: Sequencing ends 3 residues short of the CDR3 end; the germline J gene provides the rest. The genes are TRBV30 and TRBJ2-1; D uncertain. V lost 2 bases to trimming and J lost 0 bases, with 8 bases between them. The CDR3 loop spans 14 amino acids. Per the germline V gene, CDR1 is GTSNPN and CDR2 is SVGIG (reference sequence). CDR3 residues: CAWSKGISYNEQFF. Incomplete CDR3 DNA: TGTGCCTGGAGTAAGGGCATCTCCTACAATGAG.

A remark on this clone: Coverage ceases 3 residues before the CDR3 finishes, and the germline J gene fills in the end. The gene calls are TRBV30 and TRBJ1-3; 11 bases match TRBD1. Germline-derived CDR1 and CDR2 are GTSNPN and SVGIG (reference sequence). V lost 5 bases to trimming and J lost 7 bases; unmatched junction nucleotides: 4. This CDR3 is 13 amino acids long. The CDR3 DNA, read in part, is TGTGCCTGGGCCCGGGACAGGGGGAACACC. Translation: CAWARDRGNT. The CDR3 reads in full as CAWARDRGNTIYF.

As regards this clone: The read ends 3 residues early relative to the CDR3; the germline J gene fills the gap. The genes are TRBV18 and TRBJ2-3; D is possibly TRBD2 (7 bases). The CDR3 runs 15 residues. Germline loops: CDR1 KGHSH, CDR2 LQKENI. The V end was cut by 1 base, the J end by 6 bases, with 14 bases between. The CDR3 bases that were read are TGTGCCAGCTCACCACAAGCAGGGGAGGGGGATACG. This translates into CASSPQAGEGDT. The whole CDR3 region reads CASSPQAGEGDTQYF.

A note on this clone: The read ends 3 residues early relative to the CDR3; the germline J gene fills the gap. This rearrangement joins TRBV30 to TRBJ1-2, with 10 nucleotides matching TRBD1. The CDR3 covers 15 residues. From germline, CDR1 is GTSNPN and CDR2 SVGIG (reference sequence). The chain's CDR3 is CAWSLTTGGAFGYTF. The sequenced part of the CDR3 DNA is TGTGCCTGGAGTCTGACGACAGGGGGCGCCTTCGGC.

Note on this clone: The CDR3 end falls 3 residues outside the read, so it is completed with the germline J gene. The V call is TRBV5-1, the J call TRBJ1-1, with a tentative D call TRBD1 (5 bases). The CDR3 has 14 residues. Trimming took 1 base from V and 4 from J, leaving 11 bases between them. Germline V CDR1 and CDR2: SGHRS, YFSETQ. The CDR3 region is CASSLQGSGTEAFF. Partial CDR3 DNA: TGCGCCAGCAGCTTGCAGGGATCAGGCACTGAA.

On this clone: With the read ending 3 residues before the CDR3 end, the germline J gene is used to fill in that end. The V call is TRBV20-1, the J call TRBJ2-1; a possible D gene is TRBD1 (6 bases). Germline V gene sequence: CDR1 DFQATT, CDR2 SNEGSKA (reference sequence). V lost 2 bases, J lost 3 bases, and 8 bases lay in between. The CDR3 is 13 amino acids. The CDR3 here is CSARQGFYNEQFF. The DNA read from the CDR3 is TGCAGTGCTAGACAGGGGTTCTACAATGAG.

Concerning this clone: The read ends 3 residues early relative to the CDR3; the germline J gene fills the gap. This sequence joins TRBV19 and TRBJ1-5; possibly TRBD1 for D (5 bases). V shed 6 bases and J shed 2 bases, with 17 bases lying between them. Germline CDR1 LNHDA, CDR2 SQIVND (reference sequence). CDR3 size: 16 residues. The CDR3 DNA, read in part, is TGTGCCAGTAGCCACCAACGGGCGGGGGGCAATCAGCCC. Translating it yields CASSHQRAGGNQP. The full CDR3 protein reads CASSHQRAGGNQPQHF.

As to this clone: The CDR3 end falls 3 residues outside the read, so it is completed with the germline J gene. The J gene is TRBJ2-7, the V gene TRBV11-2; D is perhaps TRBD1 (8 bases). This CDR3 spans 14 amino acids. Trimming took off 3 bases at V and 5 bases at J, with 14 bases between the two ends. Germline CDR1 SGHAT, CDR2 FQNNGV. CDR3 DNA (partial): TGTGCCAGCAGCTTGGTACAGGGGGGGAACGAG. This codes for CASSLVQGGNE. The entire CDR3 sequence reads CASSLVQGGNEQYF.

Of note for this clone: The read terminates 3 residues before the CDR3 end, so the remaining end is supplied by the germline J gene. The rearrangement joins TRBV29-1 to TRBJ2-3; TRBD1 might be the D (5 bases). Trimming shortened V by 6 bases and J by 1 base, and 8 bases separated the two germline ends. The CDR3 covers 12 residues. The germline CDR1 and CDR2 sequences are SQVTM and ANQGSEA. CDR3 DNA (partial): TGCAGCGTGCAACAGGGCACAGATACG. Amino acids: CSVQQGTDT. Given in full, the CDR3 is CSVQQGTDTQYF.

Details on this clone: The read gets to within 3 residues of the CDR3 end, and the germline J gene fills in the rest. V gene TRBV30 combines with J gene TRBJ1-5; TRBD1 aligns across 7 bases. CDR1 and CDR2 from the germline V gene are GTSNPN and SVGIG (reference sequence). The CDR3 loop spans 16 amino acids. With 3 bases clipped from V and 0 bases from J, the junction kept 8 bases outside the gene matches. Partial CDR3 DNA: TGTGCCTGGAGCCTCGGGACAGATCATAGCAATCAGCCC. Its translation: CAWSLGTDHSNQP. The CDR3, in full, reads CAWSLGTDHSNQPQHF.

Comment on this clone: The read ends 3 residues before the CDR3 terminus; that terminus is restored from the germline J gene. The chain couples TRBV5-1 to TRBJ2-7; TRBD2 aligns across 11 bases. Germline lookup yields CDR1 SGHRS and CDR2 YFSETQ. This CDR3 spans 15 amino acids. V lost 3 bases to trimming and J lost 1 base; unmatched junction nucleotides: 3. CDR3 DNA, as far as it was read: TGCGCCAGCAGCTCGCTAGCGGGAGGTTCCTACGAG. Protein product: CASSSLAGGSYE. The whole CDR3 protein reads CASSSLAGGSYEQYF.

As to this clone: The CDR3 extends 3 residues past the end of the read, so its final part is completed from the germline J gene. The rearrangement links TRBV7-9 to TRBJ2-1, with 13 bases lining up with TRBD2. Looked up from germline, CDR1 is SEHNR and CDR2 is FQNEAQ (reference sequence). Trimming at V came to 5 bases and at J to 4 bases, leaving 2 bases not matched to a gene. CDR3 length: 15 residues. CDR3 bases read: TGTGCCAGCAGCACGGGACTAGCGGGGTACAATGAG. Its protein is CASSTGLAGYNE. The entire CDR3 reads CASSTGLAGYNEQFF.

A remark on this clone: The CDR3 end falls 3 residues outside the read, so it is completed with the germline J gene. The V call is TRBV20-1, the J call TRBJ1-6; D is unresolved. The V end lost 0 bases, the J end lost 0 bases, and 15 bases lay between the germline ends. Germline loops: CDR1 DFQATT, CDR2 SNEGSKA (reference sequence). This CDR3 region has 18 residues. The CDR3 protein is CSARDLRGTSSYNSPLHF. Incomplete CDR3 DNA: TGCAGTGCTAGAGATTTACGGGGTACGAGCTCCTATAATTCACCC.

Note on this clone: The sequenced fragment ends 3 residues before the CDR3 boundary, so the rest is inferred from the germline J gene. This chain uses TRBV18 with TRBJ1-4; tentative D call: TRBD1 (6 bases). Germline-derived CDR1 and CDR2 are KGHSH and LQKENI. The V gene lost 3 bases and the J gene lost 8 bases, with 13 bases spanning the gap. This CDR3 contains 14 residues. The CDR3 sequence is CASSPRGGGEKLFF. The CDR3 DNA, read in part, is TGTGCCAGCTCACCCCGAGGGGGAGGAGAAAAA.

The DNA read from the CDR3 is TGCGCCAGCAGCTTAACTGGCGGGAGGGCCGGAGAGACC. Translated, it gives CASSLTGGRAGET. Given in full, the CDR3 is CASSLTGGRAGETQYF. The V and J genes are TRBV5-1 and TRBJ2-5; TRBD2 matches 9 bases. Sequencing ends 3 residues short of the CDR3 end; the germline J gene provides the rest. J was trimmed by 4 bases and V by 2 bases; bases with no gene match: 9. This CDR3 spans 16 amino acids. Germline loops: CDR1 SGHRS, CDR2 YFSETQ.

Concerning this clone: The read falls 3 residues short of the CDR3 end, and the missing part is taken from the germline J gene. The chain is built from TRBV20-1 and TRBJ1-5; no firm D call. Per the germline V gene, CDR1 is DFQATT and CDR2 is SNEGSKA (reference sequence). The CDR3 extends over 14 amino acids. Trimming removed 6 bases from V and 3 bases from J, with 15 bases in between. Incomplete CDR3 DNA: TGCAGTGCAACTACCGGGGATTCCAATCAGCCC. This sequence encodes CSATTGDSNQP. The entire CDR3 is CSATTGDSNQPQHF.

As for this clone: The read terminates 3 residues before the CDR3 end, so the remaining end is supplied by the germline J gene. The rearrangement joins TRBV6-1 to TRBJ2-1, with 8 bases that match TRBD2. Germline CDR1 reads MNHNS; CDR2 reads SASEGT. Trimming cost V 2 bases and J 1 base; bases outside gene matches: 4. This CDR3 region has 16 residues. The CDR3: CASSEPSGRSYNEQFF. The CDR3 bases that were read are TGTGCCAGCAGTGAACCCAGCGGGAGATCCTACAATGAG.

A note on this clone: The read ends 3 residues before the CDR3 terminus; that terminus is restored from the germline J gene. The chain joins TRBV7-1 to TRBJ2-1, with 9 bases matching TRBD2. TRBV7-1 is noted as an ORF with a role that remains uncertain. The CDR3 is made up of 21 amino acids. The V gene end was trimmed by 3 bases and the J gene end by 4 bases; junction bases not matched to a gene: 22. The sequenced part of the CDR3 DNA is TGTGCCAGCAGCTCGCACCCCGGGAGCGGGAGGACCATTTCAAATTACAATGAG. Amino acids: CASSSHPGSGRTISNYNE. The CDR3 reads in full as CASSSHPGSGRTISNYNEQFF.

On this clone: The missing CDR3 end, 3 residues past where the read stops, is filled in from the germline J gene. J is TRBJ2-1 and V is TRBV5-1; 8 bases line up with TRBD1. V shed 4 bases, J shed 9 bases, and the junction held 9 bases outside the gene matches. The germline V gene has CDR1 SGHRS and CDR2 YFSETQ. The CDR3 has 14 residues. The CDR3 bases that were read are TGCGCCAGCAGCCCACGGACAGGGTTGGGTGAG. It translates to CASSPRTGLGE. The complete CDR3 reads CASSPRTGLGEQFF.